This TCR beta chain is from a study of blood T cell repertoires in COVID-19. Study details: Whether acute or convalescent, the COVID-19 samples came from the United States, Italy and Spain. PBMCs, B-cell-depleted T cells, or T cells provided the cDNA or gDNA that made up the material.

Deletions cut 1 base from V and 4 bases from J, with 11 bases between. The CDR3 runs 14 residues. The germline CDR1 and CDR2 sequences are SEHNR and FQNEAQ (reference sequence). Original handling: Amplification with reference gene primers provided the estimates of nucleated cell counts. TCRdb's copy holds only in-frame clones and misses some; the assay was immunoSEQ multiplex PCR. The D gene and trimming were derived from the DNA, and the V and J assignments and clone size from that table. The repertoire has 80,000 to 100,000 clones, approximately 80% of them found once; the top ten carry approximately 11%.

Input material: peripheral blood. This TCR was sampled from a man aged 65-85 years with active or convalescent COVID-19. This rearrangement joins TRBV7-9 to TRBJ2-7; D is uncertain. This CDR3 is CASSLDTAMYEQYF. CDR3 bases: TGTGCCAGCAGCTTAGATACAGCAATGTACGAGCAGTACTTC.